This T cell receptor (beta chain) came from a study of T cell responses to AZD1222 COVID-19 vaccine. Second-dose recipients at about 4 or about 12 weeks were treated as one pooled group. Findings and limits, study-wide: Variant regions that are unmutated are reportedly the target of nearly half of spike-specific TCRs.

With regard to this clone: Its target is not known.

The method was immunoSEQ multiplex PCR; TCRdb's version includes in-frame clones alone and lacks a portion of them. The sample carries roughly 25,000 clones, more than 85% recorded once. CDR3 length: 11 residues. V lost 5 bases, J lost 7 bases, and 9 bases lay in between. Germline CDR1 MDHEN, CDR2 SYDVKM. This sequence was found in an adult who received the AZD1222 COVID-19 vaccine. The rearrangement uses TRBV28 and TRBJ2-7; D gene ambiguous. The specimen was peripheral blood, collected 28 days after the second AZD1222 dose. This chain's CDR3 is CASSLFWEQYF. DNA for the CDR3: TGTGCCAGCAGTCTCTTCTGGGAGCAGTACTTC.